This entry lists 7 T cell receptor beta chains sequenced from one sample in a study of OX40 agonist ivuxolimab in advanced cancers. Sequencing used immunoSEQ multiplex PCR; TCRdb keeps in-frame clones, though not all of them. The sample contains around 20,000 clones, around 70% of which appear only once. This specimen consisted of CD4+ or CD8+ T cells sorted from blood, obtained in a trial of the OX40 agonist ivuxolimab. Receptors originate from an adult with an advanced solid tumor such as melanoma, head and neck, liver or kidney cancer.

This clone was seen once. V is TRBV11-2 and J is TRBJ1-1; D is unclear. Trimming left V 5 bases short and J 0 bases short, with 7 bases between. This CDR3 spans 13 amino acids. The germline V gene encodes CDR1 SGHAT and CDR2 FQNNGV. Here the CDR3 reads CASSVGMNTEAFF. CDR3 DNA sequence: TGTGCCAGCAGCGTCGGGATGAACACTGAAGCTTTCTTT.

The rearrangement links TRBV27 to TRBJ1-1; D call uncertain. Looked up from germline, CDR1 is MNHEY and CDR2 is SMNVEV (reference sequence). V lost 6 bases, J lost 1 base, and 12 bases lay in between. The CDR3 has 14 amino acids. The CDR3 DNA is TGTGCCAGCAGCTTAGCAAGCCCGAACACTGAAGCTTTCTTT. Amino acid sequence: CASSLASPNTEAFF.

CDR3 in DNA: TGTGCCAGCAGCTCTGTGGACATACGCACAGATACGCAGTATTTT. This codes for CASSSVDIRTDTQYF. This chain uses TRBV11-2 with TRBJ2-3, with D perhaps matching TRBD1 (5 bases). The CDR3 consists of 15 residues. V dropped 4 bases and J dropped 1 base, with 12 bases sitting between them. Germline V gene sequence: CDR1 SGHAT, CDR2 FQNNGV. The full variable domain, its missing parts supplied by reference TRBV11-2 and TRBJ2-3, is EAGVAQSPRYKIIEKRQSVAFWCNPISGHATLYWYQQILGQGPKLLIQFQNNGVVDDSQLPKDRFSAERLKGVDSTLKIQPAKLEDSAVYLCASSSVDIRTDTQYFGPGTRLTVL.

V usage is TRBV6-5 and J usage is TRBJ2-7; TRBD2 aligns across 8 bases. This CDR3 region has 14 residues. The V segment lost 7 bases and the J segment 2 bases; nucleotides outside the gene matches: 7. Germline CDR1 MNHEY, CDR2 SVGAGI. CDR3 bases: TGTGCCAGCACACGGGGGGGACTGGCCTACGAGCAGTACTTC. This gives the protein CASTRGGLAYEQYF.

The chain uses TRBV9 and TRBJ2-7; no firm D call. The CDR3 extends over 15 amino acids. Germline V gives CDR1 SGDLS, CDR2 YYNGEE. The V end was cut by 0 bases, the J end by 3 bases, with 13 bases between. CDR3 in amino acids: CASSVGLSSDYEQYF. The CDR3 nucleotides read TGTGCCAGCAGCGTAGGTCTGAGTTCGGACTACGAGCAGTACTTC.

The rearrangement links TRBV27 to TRBJ2-3; no clear D gene. Germline V gene sequence: CDR1 MNHEY, CDR2 SMNVEV (reference sequence). V was trimmed by 3 bases and J by 5 bases, leaving 12 bases between them. The CDR3 is made up of 14 amino acids. The DNA of the CDR3 is TGTGCCAGCAGTTTTTTGGGCCTCGGAGATACGCAGTATTTT. The encoded protein is CASSFLGLGDTQYF.

This clone occurred a few times. The CDR3 sequence is CASSFPPVWRGQSPYEQYF. The CDR3 region has the DNA TGTGCCAGCAGTTTTCCCCCAGTTTGGCGGGGACAAAGCCCCTACGAGCAGTACTTC. The chain uses TRBV28 and TRBJ2-7; D is tentatively TRBD1 or TRBD2 (6 bases each). The CDR3 is 19 amino acids. Trimming left V 3 bases short and J 2 bases short, with 26 bases between. Germline CDR1 is MDHEN and CDR2 is SYDVKM. Full variable domain (missing parts from reference TRBV28 and TRBJ2-7): DVKVTQSSRYLVKRTGEKVFLECVQDMDHENMFWYRQDPGLGLRLIYFSYDVKMKEKGDIPEGYSVSREKKERFSLILESASTNQTSMYLCASSFPPVWRGQSPYEQYFGPGTRLTVT.